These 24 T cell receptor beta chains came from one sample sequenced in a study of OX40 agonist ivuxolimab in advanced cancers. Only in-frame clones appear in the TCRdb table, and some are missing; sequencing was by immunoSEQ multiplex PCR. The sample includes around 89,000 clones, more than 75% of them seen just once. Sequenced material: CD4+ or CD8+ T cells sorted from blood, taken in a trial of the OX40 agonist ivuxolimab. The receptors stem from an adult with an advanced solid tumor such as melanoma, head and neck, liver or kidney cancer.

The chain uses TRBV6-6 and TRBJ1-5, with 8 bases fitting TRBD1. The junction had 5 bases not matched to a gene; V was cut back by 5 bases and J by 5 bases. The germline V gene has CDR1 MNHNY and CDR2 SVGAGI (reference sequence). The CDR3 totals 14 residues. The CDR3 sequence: CASSRQGRDQPQHF. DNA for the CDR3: TGTGCCAGCAGTCGACAGGGGCGGGATCAGCCCCAGCATTTT.

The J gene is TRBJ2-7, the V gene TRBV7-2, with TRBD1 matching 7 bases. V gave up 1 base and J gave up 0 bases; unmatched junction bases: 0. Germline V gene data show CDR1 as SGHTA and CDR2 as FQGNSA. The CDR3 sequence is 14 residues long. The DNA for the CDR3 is TGTGCCAGCAGCTTAGGGGACAGCTCCTACGAGCAGTACTTC. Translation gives CASSLGDSSYEQYF.

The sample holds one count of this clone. The CDR3 coding sequence is TGTGCCAGCAGCTTTGGGGTAGCGGGGTCCTACGAGCAGTACTTC. Encoded protein: CASSFGVAGSYEQYF. This chain joins TRBV28 and TRBJ2-7; 8 bases align to TRBD2. The length of the CDR3 is 15 residues. Germline-derived CDR1 and CDR2 are MDHEN and SYDVKM. Germline trimming cut 6 bases from V and 1 base from J; bases unmatched to any gene: 8.

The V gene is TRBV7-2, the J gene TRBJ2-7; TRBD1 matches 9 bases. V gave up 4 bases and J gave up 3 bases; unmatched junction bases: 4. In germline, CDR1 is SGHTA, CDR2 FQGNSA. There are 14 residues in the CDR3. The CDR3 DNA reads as TGTGCCAGCAGCTCGGACAGGGGTTACTACGAGCAGTACTTC. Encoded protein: CASSSDRGYYEQYF.

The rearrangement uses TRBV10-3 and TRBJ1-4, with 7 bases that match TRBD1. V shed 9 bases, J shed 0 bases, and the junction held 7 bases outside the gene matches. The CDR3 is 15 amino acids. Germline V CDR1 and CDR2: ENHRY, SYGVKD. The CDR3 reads CAIAQGTATNEKLFF. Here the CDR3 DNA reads TGTGCCATAGCCCAGGGGACAGCAACTAATGAAAAACTGTTTTTT.

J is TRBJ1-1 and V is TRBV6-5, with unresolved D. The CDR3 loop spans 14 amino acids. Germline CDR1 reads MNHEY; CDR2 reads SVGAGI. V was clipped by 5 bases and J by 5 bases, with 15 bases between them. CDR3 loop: CASSKTGRRTEAFF. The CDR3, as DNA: TGTGCCAGCAGTAAAACCGGGCGTAGGACTGAAGCTTTCTTT.

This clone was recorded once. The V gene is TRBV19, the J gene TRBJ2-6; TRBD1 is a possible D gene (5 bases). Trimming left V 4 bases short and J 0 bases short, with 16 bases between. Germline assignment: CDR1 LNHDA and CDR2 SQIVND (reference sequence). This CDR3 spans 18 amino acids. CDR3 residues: CASSTSTGRSSGANVLTF. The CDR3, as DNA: TGTGCCAGTAGTACTTCTACAGGCCGTTCCTCTGGGGCCAACGTCCTGACTTTC. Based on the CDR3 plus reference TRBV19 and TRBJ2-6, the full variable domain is DGGITQSPKYLFRKEGQNVTLSCEQNLNHDAMYWYRQDPGQGLRLIYYSQIVNDFQKGDIAEGYSVSREKKESFPLTVTSAQKNPTAFYLCASSTSTGRSSGANVLTFGAGSRLTVL.

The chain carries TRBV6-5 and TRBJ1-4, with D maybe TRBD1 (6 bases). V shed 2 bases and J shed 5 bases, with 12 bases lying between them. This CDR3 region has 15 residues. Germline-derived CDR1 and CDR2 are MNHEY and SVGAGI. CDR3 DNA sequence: TGTGCCAGCAGTTACGGGGACACAGGGAATGAAAAACTGTTTTTT. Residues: CASSYGDTGNEKLFF.

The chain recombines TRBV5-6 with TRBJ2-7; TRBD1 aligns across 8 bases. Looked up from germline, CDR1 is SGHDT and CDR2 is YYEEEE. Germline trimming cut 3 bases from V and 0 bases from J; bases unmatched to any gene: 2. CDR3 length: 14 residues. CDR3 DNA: TGTGCCAGCAGCTCCGGGACAGGCTCCTACGAGCAGTACTTC. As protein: CASSSGTGSYEQYF.

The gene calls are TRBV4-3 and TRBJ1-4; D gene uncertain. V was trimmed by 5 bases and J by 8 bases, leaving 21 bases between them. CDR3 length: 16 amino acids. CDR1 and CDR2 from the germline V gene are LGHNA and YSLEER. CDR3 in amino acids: CASSKQSGVLNEKLFF. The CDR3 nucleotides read TGCGCCAGCAGCAAGCAAAGCGGTGTATTAAACGAAAAACTGTTTTTT.

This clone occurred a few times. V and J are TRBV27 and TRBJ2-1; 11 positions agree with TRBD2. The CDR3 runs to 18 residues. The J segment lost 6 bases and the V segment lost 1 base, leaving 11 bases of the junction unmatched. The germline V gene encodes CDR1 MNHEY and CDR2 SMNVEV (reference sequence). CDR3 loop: CASSLFGLGLAEINEQFF. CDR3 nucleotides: TGTGCCAGCAGTTTATTTGGGCTGGGACTAGCGGAAATCAATGAGCAGTTCTTC.

The DNA for the CDR3 is TGTGCCAGCAGCACTTCCCAGACTAGCGCCAGCTCCTACGAGCAGTACTTC. It translates to CASSTSQTSASSYEQYF. The chain joins TRBV7-2 to TRBJ2-7, with TRBD2 identical over 8 bases. Germline assignment: CDR1 SGHTA and CDR2 FQGNSA. The CDR3 runs to 17 residues. Trimming cost V 5 bases and J 0 bases; bases outside gene matches: 12.

CDR3 residues: CASSLDWGGSGNTIYF. CDR3 DNA sequence: TGTGCCAGCAGCTTGGATTGGGGGGGTTCTGGAAACACCATATATTTT. The rearrangement uses TRBV5-8 and TRBJ1-3, with D possibly TRBD1 on 5 matching bases. CDR1 and CDR2 from the germline V gene are SGHTS and YDEGEE. The CDR3 length is 16 residues. The V end was cut by 0 bases, the J end by 1 base, with 11 bases between.

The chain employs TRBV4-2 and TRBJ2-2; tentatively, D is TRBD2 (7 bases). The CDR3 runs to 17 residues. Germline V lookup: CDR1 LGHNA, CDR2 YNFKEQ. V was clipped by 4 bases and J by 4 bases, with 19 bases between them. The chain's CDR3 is CASSRPRGAAGTGELFF. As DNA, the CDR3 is TGTGCCAGCAGCCGACCACGGGGGGCTGCGGGCACCGGGGAGCTGTTTTTT.

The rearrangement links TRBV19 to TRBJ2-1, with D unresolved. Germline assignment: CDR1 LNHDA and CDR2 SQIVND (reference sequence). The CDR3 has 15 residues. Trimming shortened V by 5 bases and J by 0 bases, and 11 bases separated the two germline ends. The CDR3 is CASSEQLRSYNEQFF. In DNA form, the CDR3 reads TGTGCCAGTAGTGAACAGTTACGCTCCTACAATGAGCAGTTCTTC.

Written as DNA, the CDR3 is TGCGCCAGCAGCCAAGGCCAGACCCAGTACTTC. It codes for CASSQGQTQYF. The chain couples TRBV4-1 to TRBJ2-5; D unclear. CDR1 is MGHRA and CDR2 is YSYEKL in the germline V gene. The CDR3 has 11 amino acids. The V end lost 1 base, the J end lost 6 bases, and 3 bases lay between the germline ends.

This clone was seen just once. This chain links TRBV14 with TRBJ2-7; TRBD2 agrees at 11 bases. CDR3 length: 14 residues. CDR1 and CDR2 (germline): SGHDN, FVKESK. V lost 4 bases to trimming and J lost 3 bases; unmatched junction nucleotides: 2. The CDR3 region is CASSLGLAGYEQYF. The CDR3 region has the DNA TGTGCCAGCAGCCTAGGACTAGCGGGCTACGAGCAGTACTTC. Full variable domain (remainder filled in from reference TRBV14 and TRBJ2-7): EAGVTQFPSHSVIEKGQTVTLRCDPISGHDNLYWYRRVMGKEIKFLLHFVKESKQDESGMPNNRFLAERTGGTYSTLKVQPAELEDSGVYFCASSLGLAGYEQYFGPGTRLTVT.

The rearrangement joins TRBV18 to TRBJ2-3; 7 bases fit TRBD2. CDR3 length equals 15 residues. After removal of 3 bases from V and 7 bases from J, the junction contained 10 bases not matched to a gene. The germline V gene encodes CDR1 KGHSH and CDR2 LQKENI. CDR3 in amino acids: CASSPRGVPTNTQYF. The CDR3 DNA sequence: TGTGCCAGCTCACCTCGGGGGGTACCCACGAATACGCAGTATTTT.

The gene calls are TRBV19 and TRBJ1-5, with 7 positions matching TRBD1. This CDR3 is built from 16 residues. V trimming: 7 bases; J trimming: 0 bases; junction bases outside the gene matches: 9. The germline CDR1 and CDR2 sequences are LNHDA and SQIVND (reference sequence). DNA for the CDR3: TGTGCCAGTATCCCAAAAGGACAGGTTAGCAATCAGCCCCAGCATTTT. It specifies CASIPKGQVSNQPQHF.

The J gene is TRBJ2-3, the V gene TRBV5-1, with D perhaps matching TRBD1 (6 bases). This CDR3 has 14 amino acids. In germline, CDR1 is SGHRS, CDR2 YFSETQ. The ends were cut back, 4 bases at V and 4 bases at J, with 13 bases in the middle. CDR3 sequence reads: CASSLGQRADTQYF. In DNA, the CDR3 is TGCGCCAGCAGCCTTGGACAGAGAGCAGATACGCAGTATTTT. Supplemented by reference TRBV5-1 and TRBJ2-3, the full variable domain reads KAGVTQTPRYLIKTRGQQVTLSCSPISGHRSVSWYQQTPGQGLQFLFEYFSETQRNKGNFPGRFSGRQFSNSRSEMNVSTLELGDSALYLCASSLGQRADTQYFGPGTRLTVL.

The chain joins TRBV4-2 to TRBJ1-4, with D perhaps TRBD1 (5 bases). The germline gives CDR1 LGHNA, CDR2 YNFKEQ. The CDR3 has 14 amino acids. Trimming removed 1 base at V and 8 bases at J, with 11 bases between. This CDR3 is CASSQGQGGEKLFF. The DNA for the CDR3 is TGTGCCAGCAGCCAAGGGCAGGGCGGCGAAAAACTGTTTTTT.

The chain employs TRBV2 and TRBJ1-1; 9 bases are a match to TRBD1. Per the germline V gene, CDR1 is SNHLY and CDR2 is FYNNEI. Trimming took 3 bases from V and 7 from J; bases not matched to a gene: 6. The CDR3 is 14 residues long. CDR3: CASSEPGTGLEAFF. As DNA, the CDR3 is TGTGCCAGCAGTGAGCCCGGGACAGGGCTTGAAGCTTTCTTT.

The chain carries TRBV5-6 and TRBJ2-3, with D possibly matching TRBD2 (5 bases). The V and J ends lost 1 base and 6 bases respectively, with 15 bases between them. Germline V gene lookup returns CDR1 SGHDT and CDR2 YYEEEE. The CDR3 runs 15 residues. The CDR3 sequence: CASSLFYSPGDTQYF. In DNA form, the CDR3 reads TGTGCCAGCAGCTTGTTCTACTCGCCGGGGGATACGCAGTATTTT.

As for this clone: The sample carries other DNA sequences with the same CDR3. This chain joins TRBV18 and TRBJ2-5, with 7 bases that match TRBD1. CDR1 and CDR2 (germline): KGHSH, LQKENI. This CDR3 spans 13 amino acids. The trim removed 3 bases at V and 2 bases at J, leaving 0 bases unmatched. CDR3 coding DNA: TGTGCCAGCTCACCGGGACAGCAAGAGACCCAGTACTTC. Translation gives CASSPGQQETQYF.